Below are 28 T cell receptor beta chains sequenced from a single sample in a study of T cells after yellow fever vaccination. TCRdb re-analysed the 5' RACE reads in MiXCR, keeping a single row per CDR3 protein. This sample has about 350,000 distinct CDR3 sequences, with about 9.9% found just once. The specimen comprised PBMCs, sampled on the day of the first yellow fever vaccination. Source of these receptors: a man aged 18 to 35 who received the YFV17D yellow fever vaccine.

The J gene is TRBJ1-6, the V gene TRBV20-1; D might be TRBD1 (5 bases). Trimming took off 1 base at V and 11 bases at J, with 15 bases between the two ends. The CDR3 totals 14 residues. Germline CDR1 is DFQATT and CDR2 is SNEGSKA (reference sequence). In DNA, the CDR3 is TGCAGTGCTAGAGTTTCGGTGAGGGGACCACCCCTCCACTTT. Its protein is CSARVSVRGPPLHF.

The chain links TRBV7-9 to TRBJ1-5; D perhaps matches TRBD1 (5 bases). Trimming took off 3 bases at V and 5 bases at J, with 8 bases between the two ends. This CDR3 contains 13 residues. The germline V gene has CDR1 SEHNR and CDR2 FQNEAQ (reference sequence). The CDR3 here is CASSFRDDQPQHF. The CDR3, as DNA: TGTGCCAGCAGCTTCAGGGATGATCAGCCCCAGCATTTT.

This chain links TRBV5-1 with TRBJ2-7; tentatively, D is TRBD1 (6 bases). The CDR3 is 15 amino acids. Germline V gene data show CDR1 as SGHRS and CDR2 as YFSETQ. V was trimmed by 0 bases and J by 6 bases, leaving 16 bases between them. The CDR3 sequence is CASSLGPAGAREQYF. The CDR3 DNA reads TGCGCCAGCAGCTTGGGGCCGGCAGGGGCTCGCGAGCAGTACTTC.

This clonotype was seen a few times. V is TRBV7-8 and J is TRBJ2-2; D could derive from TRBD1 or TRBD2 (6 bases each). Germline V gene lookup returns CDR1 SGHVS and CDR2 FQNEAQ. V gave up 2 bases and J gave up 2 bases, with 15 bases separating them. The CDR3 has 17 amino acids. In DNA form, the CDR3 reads TGTGCCAGCAGCTTAAGGGATGGCGGGACAAACACCGGGGAGCTGTTTTTT. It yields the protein CASSLRDGGTNTGELFF.

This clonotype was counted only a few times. CDR3 region: CASRRRGGGTDTQYF. The DNA of the CDR3 is TGTGCCAGCAGGCGGCGGGGGGGCGGTACAGATACGCAGTATTTT. The chain uses TRBV12-3 or TRBV12-4 and TRBJ2-3; 9 nucleotides agree with TRBD2. The CDR3 is 15 residues long. With 6 bases clipped from V and 3 bases from J, the junction kept 7 bases outside the gene matches.

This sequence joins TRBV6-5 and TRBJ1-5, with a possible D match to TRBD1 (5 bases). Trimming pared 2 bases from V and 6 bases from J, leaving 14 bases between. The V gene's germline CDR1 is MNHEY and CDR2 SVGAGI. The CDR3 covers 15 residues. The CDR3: CASSYRGGRGQPQHF. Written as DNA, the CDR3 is TGTGCCAGCAGTTACCGGGGCGGACGGGGTCAGCCCCAGCATTTT.

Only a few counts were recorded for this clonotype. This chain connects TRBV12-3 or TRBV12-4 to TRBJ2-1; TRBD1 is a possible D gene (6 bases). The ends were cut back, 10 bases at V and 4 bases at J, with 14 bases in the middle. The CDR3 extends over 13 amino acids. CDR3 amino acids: CATRGKGYNEQFF. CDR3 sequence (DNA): TGTGCCACGAGGGGGAAGGGGTACAATGAGCAGTTCTTC.

CDR3 DNA sequence: TGTGCCACGGGTGACAGTAGCACAGATACGCAGTATTTT. Protein: CATGDSSTDTQYF. The chain recombines TRBV24-1 with TRBJ2-3, with D possibly TRBD1 on 5 matching bases. The germline V and J ends were trimmed by 10 bases and 0 bases, with 10 bases remaining between them. The CDR3 is 13 residues long. CDR1 and CDR2 (germline): KGHDR, SFDVKD.

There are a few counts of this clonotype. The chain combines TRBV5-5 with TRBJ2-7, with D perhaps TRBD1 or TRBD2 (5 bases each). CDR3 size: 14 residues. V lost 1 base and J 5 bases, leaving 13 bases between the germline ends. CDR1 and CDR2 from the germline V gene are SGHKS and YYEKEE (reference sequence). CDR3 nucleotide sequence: TGTGCCAGCAGCTTGAGGGACGGGGACCACGAGCAGTACGTC. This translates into CASSLRDGDHEQYV.

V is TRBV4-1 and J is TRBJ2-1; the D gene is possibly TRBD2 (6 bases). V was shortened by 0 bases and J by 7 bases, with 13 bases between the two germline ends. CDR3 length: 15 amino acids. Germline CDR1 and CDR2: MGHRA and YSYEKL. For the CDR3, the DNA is TGCGCCAGCAGCCAAGAGGGAGGCCGGCGGAATGAGCAGTTCTTC. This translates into CASSQEGGRRNEQFF.

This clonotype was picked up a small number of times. The CDR3 region is CSAREAGAISEAFF. The CDR3 region has the DNA TGCAGTGCTAGAGAGGCAGGGGCTATCTCTGAAGCTTTCTTT. The chain combines TRBV20-1 with TRBJ1-1, with D maybe TRBD1 (6 bases). Trimming cost V 0 bases and J 6 bases, with 14 bases left between them. In germline, CDR1 is DFQATT, CDR2 SNEGSKA (reference sequence). The CDR3 runs to 14 residues.

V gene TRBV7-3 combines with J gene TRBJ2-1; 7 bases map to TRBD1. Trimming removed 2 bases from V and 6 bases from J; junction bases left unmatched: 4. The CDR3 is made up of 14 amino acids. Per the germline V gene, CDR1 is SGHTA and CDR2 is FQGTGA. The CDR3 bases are TGTGCCAGCAGCTTAGGAGGACAGGTCAATGAGCAGTTCTTC. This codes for CASSLGGQVNEQFF.

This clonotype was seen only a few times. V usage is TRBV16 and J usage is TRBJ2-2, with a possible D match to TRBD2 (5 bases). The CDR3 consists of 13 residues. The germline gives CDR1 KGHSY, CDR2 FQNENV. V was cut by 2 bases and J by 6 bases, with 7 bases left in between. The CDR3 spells CASSQRGSGELFF. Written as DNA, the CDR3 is TGTGCCAGCAGCCAAAGAGGGTCCGGGGAGCTGTTTTTT.

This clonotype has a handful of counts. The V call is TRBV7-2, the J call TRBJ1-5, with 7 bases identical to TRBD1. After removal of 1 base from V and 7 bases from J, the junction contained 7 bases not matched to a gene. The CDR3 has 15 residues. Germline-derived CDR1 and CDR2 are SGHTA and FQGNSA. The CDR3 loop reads CASSLETGRRQPQHF. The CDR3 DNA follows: TGTGCCAGCAGCTTAGAGACAGGGCGACGCCAGCCCCAGCATTTT.

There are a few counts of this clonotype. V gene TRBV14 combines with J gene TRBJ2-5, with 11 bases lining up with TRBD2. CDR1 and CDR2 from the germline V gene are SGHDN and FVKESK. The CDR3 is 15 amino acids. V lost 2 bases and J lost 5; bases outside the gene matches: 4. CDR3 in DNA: TGTGCCAGCAGCCAACTACTAGCGGGGGTTGAGACCCAGTACTTC. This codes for CASSQLLAGVETQYF.

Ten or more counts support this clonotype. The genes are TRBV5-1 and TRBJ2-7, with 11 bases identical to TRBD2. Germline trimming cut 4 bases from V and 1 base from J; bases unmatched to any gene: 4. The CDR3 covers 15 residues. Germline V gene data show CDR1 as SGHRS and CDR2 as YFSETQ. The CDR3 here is CASSLTSGGSYEQYF. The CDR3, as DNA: TGCGCCAGCAGCCTTACTAGCGGGGGATCCTACGAGCAGTACTTC.

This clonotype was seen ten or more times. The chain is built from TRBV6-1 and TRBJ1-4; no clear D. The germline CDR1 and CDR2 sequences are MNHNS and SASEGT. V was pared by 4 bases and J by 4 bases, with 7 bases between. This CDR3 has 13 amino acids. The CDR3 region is CASSGSFNEKLFF. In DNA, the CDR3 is TGTGCCAGCAGTGGAAGTTTTAATGAAAAACTGTTTTTT.

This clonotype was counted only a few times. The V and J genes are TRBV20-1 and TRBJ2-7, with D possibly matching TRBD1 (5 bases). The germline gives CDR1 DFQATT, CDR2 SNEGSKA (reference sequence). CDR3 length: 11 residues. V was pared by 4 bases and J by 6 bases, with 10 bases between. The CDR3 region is CSATDSAEQYV. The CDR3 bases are TGCAGTGCTACAGACAGCGCCGAGCAGTACGTC.

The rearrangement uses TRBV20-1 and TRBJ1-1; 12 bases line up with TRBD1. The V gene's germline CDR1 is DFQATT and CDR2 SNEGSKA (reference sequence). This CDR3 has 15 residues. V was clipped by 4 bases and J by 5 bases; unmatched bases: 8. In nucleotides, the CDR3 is TGCAGTGCTACAGGGACAGGGGGCTCAGATACTGAAGCTTTCTTT. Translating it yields CSATGTGGSDTEAFF.

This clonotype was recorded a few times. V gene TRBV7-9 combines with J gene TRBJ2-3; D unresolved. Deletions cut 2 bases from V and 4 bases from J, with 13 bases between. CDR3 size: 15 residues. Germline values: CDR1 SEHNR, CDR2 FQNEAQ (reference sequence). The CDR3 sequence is CASSLKTQAADTQYF. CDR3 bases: TGTGCCAGCAGCTTAAAGACGCAGGCCGCAGATACGCAGTATTTT.

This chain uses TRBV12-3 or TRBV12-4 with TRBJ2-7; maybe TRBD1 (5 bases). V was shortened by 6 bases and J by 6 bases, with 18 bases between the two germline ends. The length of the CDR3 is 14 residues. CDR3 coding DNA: TGTGCCAGCAGGGAACCTAGACAGTCTCGCGAGCAGTACTTC. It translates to CASREPRQSREQYF.

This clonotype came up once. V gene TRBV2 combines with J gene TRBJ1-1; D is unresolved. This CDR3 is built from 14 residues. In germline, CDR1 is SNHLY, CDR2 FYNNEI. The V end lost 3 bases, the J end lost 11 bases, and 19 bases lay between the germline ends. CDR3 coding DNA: TGTGCCAGCAGTGATAAGATTTTTAAACCCCAGGCTTTCTTT. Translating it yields CASSDKIFKPQAFF.

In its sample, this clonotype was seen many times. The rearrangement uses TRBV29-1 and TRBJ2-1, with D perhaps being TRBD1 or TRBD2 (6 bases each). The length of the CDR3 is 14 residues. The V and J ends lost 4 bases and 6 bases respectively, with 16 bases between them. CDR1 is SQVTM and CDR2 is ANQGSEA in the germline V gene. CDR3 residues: CSVGGDARGNEQFF. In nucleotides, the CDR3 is TGCAGCGTTGGGGGGGACGCCAGGGGCAATGAGCAGTTCTTC.

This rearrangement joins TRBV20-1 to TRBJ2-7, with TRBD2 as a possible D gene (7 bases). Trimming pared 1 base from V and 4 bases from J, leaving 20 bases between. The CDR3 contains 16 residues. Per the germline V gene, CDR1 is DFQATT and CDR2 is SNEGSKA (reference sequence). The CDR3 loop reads CSARVISARGAYEQYF. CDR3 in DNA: TGCAGTGCTAGAGTTATATCTGCCCGGGGGGCATACGAGCAGTACTTC.

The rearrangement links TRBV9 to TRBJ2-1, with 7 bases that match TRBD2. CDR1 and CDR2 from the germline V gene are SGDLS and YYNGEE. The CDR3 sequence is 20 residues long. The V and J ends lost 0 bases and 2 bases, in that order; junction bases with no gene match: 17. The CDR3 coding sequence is TGTGCCAGCAGCGTAGAAGTAGGCGAGTCTAGCGGTGGTCCCTACAATGAGCAGTTCTTC. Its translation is CASSVEVGESSGGPYNEQFF.

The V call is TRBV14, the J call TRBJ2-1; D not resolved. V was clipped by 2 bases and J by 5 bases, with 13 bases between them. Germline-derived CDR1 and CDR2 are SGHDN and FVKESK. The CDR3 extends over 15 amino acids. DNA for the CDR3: TGTGCCAGCAGCCAATTGGGGTTCCTCAACAATGAGCAGTTCTTC. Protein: CASSQLGFLNNEQFF.

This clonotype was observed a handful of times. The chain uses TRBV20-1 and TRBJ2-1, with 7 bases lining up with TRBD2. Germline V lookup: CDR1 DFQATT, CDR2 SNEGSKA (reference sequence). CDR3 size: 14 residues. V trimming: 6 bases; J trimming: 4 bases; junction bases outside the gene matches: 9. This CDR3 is CSAPREEGYNEQFF. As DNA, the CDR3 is TGCAGTGCCCCCCGGGAGGAGGGATACAATGAGCAGTTCTTC.

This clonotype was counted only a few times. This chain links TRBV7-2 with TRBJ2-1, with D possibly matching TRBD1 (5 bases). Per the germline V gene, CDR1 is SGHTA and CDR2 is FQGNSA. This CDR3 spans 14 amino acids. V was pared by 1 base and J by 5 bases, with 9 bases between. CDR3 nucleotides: TGTGCCAGCAGCTTAGGTCGACAGCACAATGAGCAGTTCTTC. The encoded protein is CASSLGRQHNEQFF.